A single sample gave rise to the 15 T cell receptor beta chains below, sequenced in a study of PD-1 blockade in classical Hodgkin lymphoma. Measured with immunoSEQ multiplex PCR; TCRdb has only the in-frame clones, and not every one. The sample has 32,000 or so clones, about 86% seen once. Time point of the sample: cycle 4 day 1 (C4D1), after 5 to 7 weeks of nivolumab. Each patient experienced a relapse that followed autologous stem cell transplantation, and brentuximab vedotin exposure varied. Thawed PBMCs underwent magnetic negative selection to yield purified CD4+ T cells. Sample: CD4+ T cells from blood, taken before the fourth cycle of nivolumab. The receptor set was obtained from a human donor with classical Hodgkin lymphoma.

The chain recombines TRBV5-6 with TRBJ2-7, with D unresolved. The CDR3 totals 13 residues. Germline CDR1 and CDR2: SGHDT and YYEEEE. V lost 4 bases to trimming and J lost 4 bases, with 12 bases between them. As DNA, the CDR3 is TGTGCCAGCAGCGATTGGAACAGTTACGAGCAGTACTTC. Residues: CASSDWNSYEQYF.

This chain links TRBV7-9 with TRBJ2-7; D unresolved. CDR3 length equals 14 residues. V lost 1 base, J lost 2 bases, and 9 bases lay in between. CDR1 is SEHNR and CDR2 is FQNEAQ in the germline V gene (reference sequence). The CDR3 sequence is CASSLVRQTYEQYF. CDR3 DNA sequence: TGTGCCAGCAGCTTAGTTCGGCAGACCTACGAGCAGTACTTC.

This clone occurred a few times. The chain recombines TRBV27 with TRBJ1-2; possibly TRBD1 for D (6 bases). This CDR3 comprises 14 residues. Germline CDR1 and CDR2: MNHEY and SMNVEV (reference sequence). V was cut by 7 bases and J by 1 base, with 13 bases left in between. This CDR3 reads CASKGDSRNYGYTF. The CDR3 region has the DNA TGTGCCAGCAAGGGGGACTCCCGTAACTATGGCTACACCTTC.

This chain connects TRBV2 to TRBJ2-3; 7 nucleotides align to TRBD1. With 3 bases clipped from V and 2 bases from J, the junction kept 11 bases outside the gene matches. From germline, CDR1 is SNHLY and CDR2 FYNNEI. This CDR3 is built from 17 residues. The CDR3 nucleotides are TGTGCCAGCAGTGACCCTCCCTTGGGACAGTACACAGATACGCAGTATTTT. It specifies CASSDPPLGQYTDTQYF.

V and J are TRBV15 and TRBJ2-7; no clear D. Between the trimmed V and J ends, which lost 4 bases and 2 bases, there was a span of 9 bases. The length of the CDR3 is 13 residues. Germline V gene data show CDR1 as LNHNV and CDR2 as YYDKDF (reference sequence). The CDR3 protein is CATSTAEPYEQYF. The CDR3 DNA sequence: TGTGCCACCAGCACGGCCGAACCCTACGAGCAGTACTTC.

V gene TRBV15 combines with J gene TRBJ1-4, with unresolved D. This CDR3 has 12 residues. Germline V lookup: CDR1 LNHNV, CDR2 YYDKDF (reference sequence). Trimming took 1 base from V and 8 from J, leaving 5 bases between them. CDR3 protein: CATSRGAEKLFF. Here the CDR3 DNA reads TGTGCCACCAGCAGAGGGGCGGAAAAACTGTTTTTT. The full variable domain, rest sourced from reference TRBV15 and TRBJ1-4, is DAMVIQNPRYQVTQFGKPVTLSCSQTLNHNVMYWYQQKSSQAPKLLFHYYDKDFNNEADTPDNFQSRRPNTSFCFLDIRSPGLGDTAMYLCATSRGAEKLFFGSGTQLSVL.

CDR3 region: CSSTESLEQYF. CDR3 nucleotide sequence: TGCAGTTCCACAGAATCCCTCGAGCAGTACTTC. V and J are TRBV20-1 and TRBJ2-7; D gene ambiguous. Germline assignment: CDR1 DFQATT and CDR2 SNEGSKA (reference sequence). V lost 8 bases to trimming and J lost 6 bases, with 14 bases between them. The CDR3 sequence is 11 residues long.

The genes are TRBV29-1 and TRBJ1-4; the D is unclear. Germline CDR1 and CDR2: SQVTM and ANQGSEA. CDR3 size: 13 residues. V gave up 4 bases and J gave up 0 bases, with 6 bases separating them. CDR3 bases: TGCAGCGTTGGCATGACAACTAATGAAAAACTGTTTTTT. As protein: CSVGMTTNEKLFF. The full variable domain, completed using reference TRBV29-1 and TRBJ1-4, is SAVISQKPSRDICQRGTSLTIQCQVDSQVTMMFWYRQQPGQSLTLIATANQGSEATYESGFVIDKFPISRPNLTFSTLTVSNMSPEDSSIYLCSVGMTTNEKLFFGSGTQLSVL.

This chain connects TRBV18 to TRBJ2-5; perhaps TRBD2 as D (7 bases). The V end lost 3 bases, the J end lost 1 base, and 15 bases lay between the germline ends. Germline CDR1 and CDR2: KGHSH and LQKENI. CDR3 length: 16 residues. This chain's CDR3 is CASSPLRGAVQETQYF. The CDR3 DNA reads as TGTGCCAGCTCACCTCTCCGGGGGGCGGTCCAAGAGACCCAGTACTTC.

The chain has TRBV7-9 and TRBJ2-5; 9 bases are shared with TRBD2. This CDR3 spans 16 amino acids. The germline CDR1 and CDR2 sequences are SEHNR and FQNEAQ (reference sequence). V gave up 5 bases and J gave up 5 bases; unmatched junction bases: 12. The CDR3 coding sequence is TGTGCCAGCAGCCCCCCGCTAGCGGGAAGAGATGAGACCCAGTACTTC. Translated: CASSPPLAGRDETQYF.

This rearrangement joins TRBV5-4 to TRBJ1-1, with TRBD1 as a possible D gene (5 bases). The germline V gene has CDR1 SGHNT and CDR2 YYREEE (reference sequence). The CDR3 extends over 13 amino acids. Trimming took 0 bases from V and 7 from J, leaving 10 bases between them. The CDR3 loop reads CASSLDRQREAFF. DNA of the CDR3: TGTGCCAGCAGCTTGGATCGACAGCGTGAAGCTTTCTTT. The whole variable domain, filled in from reference TRBV5-4 and TRBJ1-1, reads ETGVTQSPTHLIKTRGQQVTLRCSSQSGHNTVSWYQQALGQGPQFIFQYYREEENGRGNFPPRFSGLQFPNYSSELNVNALELDDSALYLCASSLDRQREAFFGQGTRLTVV.

V gene TRBV5-1 combines with J gene TRBJ2-3; D may match TRBD1 or TRBD2 (5 bases each). The CDR3 spans 19 residues. Germline values: CDR1 SGHRS, CDR2 YFSETQ. The ends were cut back, 2 bases at V and 2 bases at J, with 24 bases in the middle. The CDR3 reads CASSLFFGLGETITDTQYF. CDR3 DNA sequence: TGCGCCAGCAGCTTATTCTTCGGGTTAGGGGAGACAATCACAGATACGCAGTATTTT. Based on the CDR3 plus reference TRBV5-1 and TRBJ2-3, the full variable domain is KAGVTQTPRYLIKTRGQQVTLSCSPISGHRSVSWYQQTPGQGLQFLFEYFSETQRNKGNFPGRFSGRQFSNSRSEMNVSTLELGDSALYLCASSLFFGLGETITDTQYFGPGTRLTVL.

The gene calls are TRBV28 and TRBJ1-2; D gene ambiguous. Germline CDR1 reads MDHEN; CDR2 reads SYDVKM. Trimming pared 6 bases from V and 4 bases from J, leaving 9 bases between. The CDR3 is made up of 12 amino acids. In DNA, the CDR3 is TGTGCCAGCAGGCCTGGATCCTATGGCTACACCTTC. Translated, it gives CASRPGSYGYTF.

This chain uses TRBV6-5 with TRBJ1-4; unclear D gene. Trimming removed 0 bases at V and 4 bases at J, with 12 bases between. Germline V CDR1 and CDR2: MNHEY, SVGAGI. CDR3 length: 16 amino acids. The CDR3 coding sequence is TGTGCCAGCAGTTACTCGAGGGAAGTGGGTAATGAAAAACTGTTTTTT. It codes for CASSYSREVGNEKLFF.

The J gene is TRBJ2-7, the V gene TRBV29-1; 14 nucleotides agree with TRBD2. The J segment lost 4 bases and the V segment lost 7 bases, leaving 6 bases of the junction unmatched. There are 14 residues in the CDR3. Germline V CDR1 and CDR2: SQVTM, ANQGSEA. The CDR3 DNA is TGCAGCGCCCGACTAGCGGGAGGGCCGTACGAGCAGTACTTC. As protein: CSARLAGGPYEQYF.